These 28 T cell receptor beta chains were sequenced from one sample in a study of persistence of HIV-infected CD4 T cells (dated by TCRdb to 2018 to 2021). Their antigens are not known. The immunoSEQ hsTCRB assay version 4 in survey mode was used to sequence TCRbeta repertoires from genomic DNA. TCRdb provides this immuneACCESS table in a form limited to in-frame rearrangements. Some clones are lacking; in checked studies, under half of them reflect an unresolved V gene, and why the rest are absent is not known. Present in this sample are 10,000 to 15,000 clones, about 72% of which were seen just once. About 15% of the sample is held by the ten biggest clonotypes. The treatment or condition label for this specimen denotes: suppressive antiretroviral therapy. Lysates of CMV-infected fibroblasts at 10 ug/mL were used to stimulate the cells. Responding CD4+ T cells were sorted on the basis of upregulation of both CD40 ligand and CD69.

This specimen consisted of CD4+ T cells sorted from PBMCs after 18-hour stimulation, obtained from a patient who received antiretroviral therapy. Read against the paper, the sample's cell subset or site label means: CD40L+CD69+ CD4 T cells responding to CMV lysate. Receptors originate from an adult man with HIV who was CMV-seropositive.

The table lists this clone with a few counts. The chain employs TRBV2 and TRBJ2-2, with TRBD1 matching over 12 bases. V dropped 6 bases and J dropped 5; count of bases not matched to a gene: 4. This CDR3 region has 15 residues. Germline CDR1 reads SNHLY; CDR2 reads FYNNEI. CDR3 loop: CASSGTGGMTGELFF. CDR3 bases: TGTGCCAGCAGCGGGACAGGGGGCATGACCGGGGAGCTGTTTTTT. Filled out from reference TRBV2 and TRBJ2-2, the complete variable domain reads EPEVTQTPSHQVTQMGQEVILRCVPISNHLYFYWYRQILGQKVEFLVSFYNNEISEKSEIFDDQFSVERPDGSNFTLKIRSTKLEDSAMYFCASSGTGGMTGELFFGEGSRLTVL.

J is TRBJ1-2 and V is TRBV28; a possible D gene is TRBD1 (5 bases). V was shortened by 4 bases and J by 8 bases, with 8 bases between the two germline ends. The CDR3 is 11 residues long. Germline assignment: CDR1 MDHEN and CDR2 SYDVKM. CDR3 in amino acids: CASSWGSGYTF. CDR3 DNA: TGTGCCAGCAGTTGGGGGTCGGGCTACACCTTC.

The chain joins TRBV6-4 to TRBJ1-1; no clear D. CDR1 MRHNA and CDR2 SNTAGT come from the germline V gene. With 6 bases removed from V and 10 bases from J, the gap between germline ends came to 15 bases. This CDR3 contains 12 residues. The DNA for the CDR3 is TGTGCCAGCAGCGTCGACCCAGCCAGAGCTTTCTTT. Its protein is CASSVDPARAFF.

The V gene is TRBV28, the J gene TRBJ1-4, with no clear D. Trimming shortened V by 7 bases and J by 5 bases, and 11 bases separated the two germline ends. Germline V gene lookup returns CDR1 MDHEN and CDR2 SYDVKM. The CDR3 runs 13 residues. The CDR3, as DNA: TGTGCCAGCATTGGCAGTAAGAATGAAAAACTGTTTTTT. It translates to CASIGSKNEKLFF.

V is TRBV6-5 and J is TRBJ1-4; D not certain. Looked up from germline, CDR1 is MNHEY and CDR2 is SVGAGI. The CDR3 totals 13 residues. Trimming left V 6 bases short and J 6 bases short, with 11 bases between. The CDR3 region is CASSLGPHEKLFF. In DNA form, the CDR3 reads TGTGCCAGCAGCCTGGGCCCCCATGAAAAACTGTTTTTT.

This clone has a handful of counts. The genes are TRBV28 and TRBJ1-2; D is possibly TRBD1 (5 bases). With 5 bases removed from V and 6 bases from J, the gap between germline ends came to 10 bases. The CDR3 runs to 12 residues. Germline V gene lookup returns CDR1 MDHEN and CDR2 SYDVKM. Here the CDR3 reads CASSPPGDGYTF. The CDR3 region has the DNA TGTGCCAGCAGTCCCCCGGGGGATGGCTACACCTTC.

This clone was observed a few times. The chain links TRBV7-9 to TRBJ2-5; possible D gene TRBD1, 6 bases. The germline V gene has CDR1 SEHNR and CDR2 FQNEAQ (reference sequence). With 4 bases removed from V and 7 bases from J, the gap between germline ends came to 13 bases. This CDR3 contains 13 residues. CDR3 sequence: CASSSGQTGTQYF. In DNA form, the CDR3 reads TGTGCCAGCAGCTCCGGACAGACAGGGACCCAGTACTTC.

As concerns this clone: Other DNA sequences in this specimen translate into the identical CDR3. The V and J genes are TRBV3-1 (or the pseudogene TRBV3-2) and TRBJ2-7; D gene ambiguous. The V and J ends lost 2 bases and 1 base respectively, with 0 bases between them. Germline values: CDR1 LGHDT, CDR2 YNNKEL (reference sequence). This CDR3 spans 11 amino acids. The CDR3 region is CASSQSYEQYF. In DNA, the CDR3 is TGTGCCAGCAGCCAATCCTACGAGCAGTACTTC.

V usage is TRBV5-1 and J usage is TRBJ2-2; 8 bases align to TRBD2. Looked up from germline, CDR1 is SGHRS and CDR2 is YFSETQ. CDR3 size: 17 residues. The J segment lost 1 base and the V segment lost 0 bases, leaving 5 bases of the junction unmatched. The CDR3 region is CASSLVQRGRNTGELFF. CDR3 bases: TGCGCCAGCAGCTTGGTTCAGCGGGGGAGGAACACCGGGGAGCTGTTTTTT.

The chain links TRBV7-9 to TRBJ2-3; the D is unclear. Deletions cut 4 bases from V and 6 bases from J, with 11 bases between. The length of the CDR3 is 13 residues. Per germline, CDR1 SEHNR and CDR2 FQNEAQ (reference sequence). CDR3 loop: CASSSSRLDTQYF. CDR3 sequence (DNA): TGTGCCAGCAGCTCTTCACGGTTGGATACGCAGTATTTT.

This chain links TRBV6-5 with TRBJ1-5; D remains unclear. Germline lookup yields CDR1 MNHEY and CDR2 SVGAGI. Trimming took off 7 bases at V and 6 bases at J, with 13 bases between the two ends. CDR3 length equals 13 residues. The DNA of the CDR3 is TGTGCCAGCAAAGCTCTCGGTGTTCAGCCCCAGCATTTT. This sequence encodes CASKALGVQPQHF.

V gene TRBV5-1 combines with J gene TRBJ1-4; D ambiguous. The V and J ends lost 0 bases and 0 bases respectively, with 15 bases between them. This CDR3 comprises 18 residues. Germline V lookup: CDR1 SGHRS, CDR2 YFSETQ. The chain's CDR3 is CASSLEAFRLATNEKLFF. CDR3 bases: TGCGCCAGCAGCTTGGAAGCGTTTCGGCTTGCAACTAATGAAAAACTGTTTTTT.

This clone has more than one count but fewer than ten. The chain couples TRBV28 to TRBJ2-7; D remains unclear. V was pared by 6 bases and J by 2 bases, with 8 bases between. CDR1 MDHEN and CDR2 SYDVKM come from the germline V gene. The CDR3 extends over 12 amino acids. The DNA of the CDR3 is TGTGCCAGCAGCCGAAACACCTACGAGCAGTACTTC. Translation: CASSRNTYEQYF.

This clone was counted a few times. The chain links TRBV7-9 to TRBJ1-5; D is possibly TRBD1 (6 bases). CDR1 is SEHNR, CDR2 FQNEAQ, per germline (reference sequence). Trimming removed 3 bases at V and 4 bases at J, with 13 bases between. This CDR3 is built from 15 residues. The CDR3 nucleotides read TGTGCCAGCAGCTTGACAGGAGGAGGGAATCAGCCCCAGCATTTT. Its translation: CASSLTGGGNQPQHF. Complete variable domain (other parts from reference TRBV7-9 and TRBJ1-5): DTGVSQNPRHKITKRGQNVTFRCDPISEHNRLYWYRQTLGQGPEFLTYFQNEAQLEKSRLLSDRFSAERPKGSFSTLEIQRTEQGDSAMYLCASSLTGGGNQPQHFGDGTRLSIL.

The rearrangement uses TRBV14 and TRBJ2-4; tentative D call: TRBD1 (5 bases). V gave up 1 base and J gave up 5 bases, with 15 bases separating them. Germline lookup yields CDR1 SGHDN and CDR2 FVKESK. The CDR3 consists of 16 residues. CDR3 coding DNA: TGTGCCAGCAGCCAAGCGGCAGCTTGGGGCGAAAACATTCAGTACTTC. It specifies CASSQAAAWGENIQYF.

This CDR3 is CASSANLGANTEAFF. The DNA for the CDR3 is TGCGCCAGCAGCGCCAACTTAGGGGCGAACACTGAAGCTTTCTTT. The chain joins TRBV10-1 to TRBJ1-1; D might be TRBD1 (5 bases). V shed 6 bases and J shed 1 base, with 15 bases lying between them. Germline CDR1 and CDR2: WNHNN and SYGVQD (reference sequence). The CDR3 has 15 residues.

This clone was counted a few times. The V and J genes are TRBV20-1 and TRBJ2-4; 9 nucleotides line up with TRBD2. V was pared by 3 bases and J by 0 bases, with 6 bases of the junction left unmatched. This CDR3 has 16 residues. Germline CDR1 is DFQATT and CDR2 is SNEGSKA (reference sequence). CDR3 in amino acids: CSASGGGVLAKNIQYF. In DNA, the CDR3 is TGCAGTGCTAGTGGCGGGGGGGTACTAGCCAAAAACATTCAGTACTTC.

This chain joins TRBV18 and TRBJ2-7; 8 bases match TRBD1. V gave up 2 bases and J gave up 4 bases; unmatched junction bases: 16. The CDR3 is 18 amino acids. Germline assignment: CDR1 KGHSH and CDR2 LQKENI. DNA for the CDR3: TGTGCCAGCTCACCAATAAGCTCTACTCGACAGGGGACGTACGAGCAGTACTTC. Encoded protein: CASSPISSTRQGTYEQYF.

The chain carries TRBV4-1 and TRBJ1-1; possibly TRBD1 for D (6 bases). V was shortened by 1 base and J by 0 bases, with 12 bases between the two germline ends. The CDR3 loop spans 16 amino acids. The germline V gene encodes CDR1 MGHRA and CDR2 YSYEKL. Here the CDR3 reads CASSQGGGVMNTEAFF. In DNA form, the CDR3 reads TGCGCCAGCAGCCAAGGTGGGGGCGTGATGAACACTGAAGCTTTCTTT.

V is TRBV6-5 and J is TRBJ1-5; D is unclear. CDR1 and CDR2 (germline): MNHEY, SVGAGI. Trimming left V 2 bases short and J 6 bases short, with 11 bases between. The CDR3 contains 14 residues. This CDR3 is CASSYRGWGQPQHF. CDR3 sequence (DNA): TGTGCCAGCAGTTACCGGGGTTGGGGTCAGCCCCAGCATTTT.

The DNA of the CDR3 is TGTGCCTGGAGTTTTCGAGGGCCGGGCAATTCACCCCTCCACTTT. Translation gives CAWSFRGPGNSPLHF. V gene TRBV30 combines with J gene TRBJ1-6; D is undetermined. The germline V and J ends were trimmed by 2 bases and 7 bases, with 15 bases remaining between them. CDR3 length: 15 amino acids. Germline CDR1 reads GTSNPN; CDR2 reads SVGIG (reference sequence).

The chain employs TRBV11-1 and TRBJ1-1; maybe TRBD1 (6 bases). Between the trimmed V and J ends, which lost 5 bases and 7 bases, there was a span of 17 bases. The CDR3 is 14 residues long. Germline V gene sequence: CDR1 SGHAT, CDR2 FQDESV (reference sequence). The CDR3 coding sequence is TGTGCCAGCAGCGCAGTACAGGGACCTGATGAAGCTTTCTTT. It encodes CASSAVQGPDEAFF.

This clone showed up just a few times. The chain couples TRBV20-1 to TRBJ2-7, with D uncertain. V lost 3 bases to trimming and J lost 5 bases, with 8 bases between them. The CDR3 sequence is 11 residues long. Germline CDR1 and CDR2: DFQATT and SNEGSKA (reference sequence). The CDR3 DNA is TGCAGTGCTAGGAGCGTTGACGAGCAGTACTTC. Amino acids: CSARSVDEQYF.

This clone was observed a few times. The J gene is TRBJ1-3, the V gene TRBV7-9, with unresolved D. This CDR3 is built from 16 residues. The germline V gene has CDR1 SEHNR and CDR2 FQNEAQ (reference sequence). Deletions cut 2 bases from V and 0 bases from J, with 11 bases between. CDR3 in amino acids: CASSLFGVVSGNTIYF. CDR3 bases: TGTGCCAGCAGCTTATTTGGGGTAGTCTCTGGAAACACCATATATTTT.

This clone was detected only a few times. The V call is TRBV29-1, the J call TRBJ1-5; D remains unclear. Germline loops: CDR1 SQVTM, CDR2 ANQGSEA. Trimming pared 4 bases from V and 0 bases from J, leaving 10 bases between. The CDR3 totals 14 residues. CDR3 nucleotides: TGCAGCGTTGCGGTCGGGGATAGCAATCAGCCCCAGCATTTT. Translation: CSVAVGDSNQPQHF.

This clone was recorded only once. The chain recombines TRBV13 with TRBJ1-2, with D possibly being TRBD1 (6 bases). Per the germline V gene, CDR1 is PRHDT and CDR2 is FYEKMQ (reference sequence). Trimming left V 3 bases short and J 4 bases short, with 9 bases between. This CDR3 is built from 13 residues. CDR3 residues: CASSFGTPYGYTF. CDR3 DNA: TGTGCCAGCAGCTTTGGGACACCCTATGGCTACACCTTC. Based on the CDR3 plus reference TRBV13 and TRBJ1-2, the full variable domain is AAGVIQSPRHLIKEKRETATLKCYPIPRHDTVYWYQQGPGQDPQFLISFYEKMQSDKGSIPDRFSAQQFSDYHSELNMSSLELGDSALYFCASSFGTPYGYTFGSGTRLTVV.

J is TRBJ2-2 and V is TRBV15, with 7 bases matching TRBD1. CDR1 is LNHNV, CDR2 YYDKDF, per germline (reference sequence). This CDR3 spans 16 amino acids. The J segment lost 6 bases and the V segment lost 3 bases, leaving 10 bases of the junction unmatched. This CDR3 is CATSRPGGSRAGELFF. The CDR3 DNA reads TGTGCCACCAGCAGGCCAGGGGGTAGCAGGGCCGGGGAGCTGTTTTTT.

The chain recombines TRBV5-1 with TRBJ2-7; D gene uncertain. Germline CDR1 is SGHRS and CDR2 is YFSETQ. The CDR3 is 12 residues long. Trimming removed 3 bases from V and 1 base from J, with 5 bases in between. The CDR3 DNA reads as TGCGCCAGCAGCTCCGATTCCTACGAGCAGTACTTC. Translating it yields CASSSDSYEQYF.